This record concerns one TCR beta chain sequence. Its antigen remains unidentified. This entry comes from a study of cytomegalovirus exposure and HLA in healthy donors. Study background: An earlier analysis identified 95 million to 120 million unique TCR beta sequences in some 170 million T cells. Study-wide results and limits: Per published reports, the classifier diagnosed cytomegalovirus status with high specificity and sensitivity. 150 to 200 TCR beta chains were listed as cytomegalovirus-associated.

With 60 Vbeta and 13 Jbeta primers, the PCR was carried out. Produced via immunoSEQ multiplex PCR; TCRdb's table is partial and in-frame only. Among a few hundred thousand clones listed, 65% to 80% were seen once. Germline V lookup: CDR1 SGHVS, CDR2 FQNEAQ. The V and J ends lost 8 bases and 4 bases respectively, with 15 bases between them. This CDR3 comprises 14 residues. This clonotype was obtained from a man in his forties in good health and CMV-seronegative. Material for sequencing was PBMCs. The chain couples TRBV7-8 to TRBJ1-3; D gene uncertain. The CDR3 DNA reads as TGTGCCAGCTTAGGCGACTCCCTCGGAAACACCATATATTTT. As protein: CASLGDSLGNTIYF.